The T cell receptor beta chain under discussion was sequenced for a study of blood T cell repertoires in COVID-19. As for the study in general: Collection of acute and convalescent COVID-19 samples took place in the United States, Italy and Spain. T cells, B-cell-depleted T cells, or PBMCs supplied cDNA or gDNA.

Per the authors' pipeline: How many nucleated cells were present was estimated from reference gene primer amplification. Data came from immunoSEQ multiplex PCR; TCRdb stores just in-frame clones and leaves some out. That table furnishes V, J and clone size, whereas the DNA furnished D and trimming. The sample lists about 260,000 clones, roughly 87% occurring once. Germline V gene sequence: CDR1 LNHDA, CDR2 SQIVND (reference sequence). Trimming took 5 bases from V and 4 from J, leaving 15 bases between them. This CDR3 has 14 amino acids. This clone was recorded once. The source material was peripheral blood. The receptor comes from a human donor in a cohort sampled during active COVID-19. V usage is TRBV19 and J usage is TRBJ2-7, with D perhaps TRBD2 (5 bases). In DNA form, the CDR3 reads TGTGCCAGTAGTCCACTGCCCGGGGATTACGAGCAGTACTTC. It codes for CASSPLPGDYEQYF.